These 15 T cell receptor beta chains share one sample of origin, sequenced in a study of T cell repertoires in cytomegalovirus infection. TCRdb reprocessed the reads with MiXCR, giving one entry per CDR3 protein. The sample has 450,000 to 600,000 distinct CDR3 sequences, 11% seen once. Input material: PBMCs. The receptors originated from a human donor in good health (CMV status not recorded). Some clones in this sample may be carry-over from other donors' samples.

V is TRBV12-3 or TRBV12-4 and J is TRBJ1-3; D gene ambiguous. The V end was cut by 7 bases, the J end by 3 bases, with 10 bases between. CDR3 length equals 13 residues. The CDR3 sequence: CASTGEVGNTIYF. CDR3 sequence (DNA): TGTGCCAGCACGGGAGAGGTTGGAAACACCATATATTTT.

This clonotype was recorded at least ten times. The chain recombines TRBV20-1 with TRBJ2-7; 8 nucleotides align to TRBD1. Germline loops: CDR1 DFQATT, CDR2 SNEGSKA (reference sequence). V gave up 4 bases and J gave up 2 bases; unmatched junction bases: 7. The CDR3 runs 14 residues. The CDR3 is CSANDRGQAYEQYF. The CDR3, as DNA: TGCAGTGCTAACGACAGGGGACAGGCCTACGAGCAGTACTTC.

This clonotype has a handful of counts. CDR3 bases: TGCGCCAGCAGCCAAGATTTTTGGGATCAGCCCCAGCATTTT. Translation gives CASSQDFWDQPQHF. The genes are TRBV4-1 and TRBJ1-5; no definite D call. Trimming took off 0 bases at V and 5 bases at J, with 8 bases between the two ends. Germline CDR1 is MGHRA and CDR2 is YSYEKL. There are 14 residues in the CDR3.

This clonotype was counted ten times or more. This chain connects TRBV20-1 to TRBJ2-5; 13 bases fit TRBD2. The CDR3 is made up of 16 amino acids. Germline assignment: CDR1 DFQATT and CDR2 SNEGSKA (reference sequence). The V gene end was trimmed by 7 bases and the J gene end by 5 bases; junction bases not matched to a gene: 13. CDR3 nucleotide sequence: TGCAGTGGCCTTAGCTGGACTAGCGGGAGTCTGGAGACCCAGTACTTC. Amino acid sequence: CSGLSWTSGSLETQYF.

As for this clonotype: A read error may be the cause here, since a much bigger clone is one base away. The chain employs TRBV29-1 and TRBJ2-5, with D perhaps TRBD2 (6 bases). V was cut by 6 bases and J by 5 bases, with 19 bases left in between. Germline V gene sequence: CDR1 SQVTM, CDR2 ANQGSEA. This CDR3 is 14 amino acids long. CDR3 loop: CSVEGPAGGETQYF. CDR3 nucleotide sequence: TGCAGCGTGGAGGGACCAGCTGGGGGGGAGACCCAGTACTTC. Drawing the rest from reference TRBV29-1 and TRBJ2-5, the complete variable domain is SAVISQKPSRDICQRGTSLTIQCQVDSQVTMMFWYRQQPGQSLTLIATANQGSEATYESGFVIDKFPISRPNLTFSTLTVSNMSPEDSSIYLCSVEGPAGGETQYFGPGTRLLVL.

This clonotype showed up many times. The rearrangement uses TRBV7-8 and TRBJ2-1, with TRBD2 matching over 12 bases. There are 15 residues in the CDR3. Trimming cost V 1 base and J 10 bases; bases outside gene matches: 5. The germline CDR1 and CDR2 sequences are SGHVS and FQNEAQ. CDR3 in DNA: TGTGCCAGCAGCTTAGGACTAGCGGGAGTTGGGGAGCAGTTCTTC. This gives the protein CASSLGLAGVGEQFF.

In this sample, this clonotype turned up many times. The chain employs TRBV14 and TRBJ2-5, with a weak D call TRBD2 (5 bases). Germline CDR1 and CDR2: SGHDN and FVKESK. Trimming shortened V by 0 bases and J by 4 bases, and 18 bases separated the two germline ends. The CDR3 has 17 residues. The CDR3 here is CASSQDGSGLRGETQYF. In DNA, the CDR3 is TGTGCCAGCAGCCAAGATGGGTCCGGGCTACGGGGAGAGACCCAGTACTTC.

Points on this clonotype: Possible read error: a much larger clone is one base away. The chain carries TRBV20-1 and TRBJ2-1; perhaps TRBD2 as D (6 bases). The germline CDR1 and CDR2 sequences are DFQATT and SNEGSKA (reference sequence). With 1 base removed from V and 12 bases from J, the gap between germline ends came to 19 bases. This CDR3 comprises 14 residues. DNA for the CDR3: TGCAGTGCTAGAGCGTTAGCGGTGAGAGTTGGGCAGTTCTTC. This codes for CSARALAVRVGQFF.

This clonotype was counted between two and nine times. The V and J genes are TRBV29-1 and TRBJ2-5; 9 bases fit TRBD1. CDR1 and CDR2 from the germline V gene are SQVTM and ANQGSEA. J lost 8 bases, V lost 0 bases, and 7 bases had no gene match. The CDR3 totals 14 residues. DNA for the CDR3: TGCAGCGTTGAAGATCTCGGGGGACAGGGCACCCAGTACTTC. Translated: CSVEDLGGQGTQYF.

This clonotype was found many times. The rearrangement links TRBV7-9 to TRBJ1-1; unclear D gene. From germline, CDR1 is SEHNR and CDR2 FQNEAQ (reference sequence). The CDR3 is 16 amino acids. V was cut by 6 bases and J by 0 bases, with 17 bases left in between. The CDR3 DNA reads TGTGCCAGCAGTGACGGGGTGAGGATCCTGAACACTGAAGCTTTCTTT. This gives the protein CASSDGVRILNTEAFF.

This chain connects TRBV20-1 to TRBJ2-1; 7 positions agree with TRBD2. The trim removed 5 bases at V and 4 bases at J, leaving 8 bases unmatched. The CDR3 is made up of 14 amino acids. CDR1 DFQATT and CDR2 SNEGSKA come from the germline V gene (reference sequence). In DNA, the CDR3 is TGCAGTGCTGGGGGAGGGATCTTATACAATGAGCAGTTCTTC. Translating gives CSAGGGILYNEQFF.

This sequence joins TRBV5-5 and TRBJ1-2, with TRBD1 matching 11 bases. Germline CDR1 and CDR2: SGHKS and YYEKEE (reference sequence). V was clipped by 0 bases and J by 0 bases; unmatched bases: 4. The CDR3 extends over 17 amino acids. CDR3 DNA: TGTGCCAGCAGCTTGGTGAAGGGACAGGGGGCTAACTATGGCTACACCTTC. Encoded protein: CASSLVKGQGANYGYTF.

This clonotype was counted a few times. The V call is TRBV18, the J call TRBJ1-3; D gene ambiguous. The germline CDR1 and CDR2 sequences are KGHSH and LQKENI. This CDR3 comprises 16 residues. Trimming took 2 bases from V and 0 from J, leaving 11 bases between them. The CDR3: CASSPSADLSGNTIYF. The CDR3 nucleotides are TGTGCCAGCTCACCAAGTGCCGACCTCTCTGGAAACACCATATATTTT.

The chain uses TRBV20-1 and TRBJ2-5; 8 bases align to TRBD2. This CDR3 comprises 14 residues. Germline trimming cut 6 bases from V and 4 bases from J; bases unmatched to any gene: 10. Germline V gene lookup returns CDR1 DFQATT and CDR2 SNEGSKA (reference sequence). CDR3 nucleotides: TGCAGTGCACCTCTCAGCGGGGGAGTAGAGACCCAGTACTTC. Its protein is CSAPLSGGVETQYF.

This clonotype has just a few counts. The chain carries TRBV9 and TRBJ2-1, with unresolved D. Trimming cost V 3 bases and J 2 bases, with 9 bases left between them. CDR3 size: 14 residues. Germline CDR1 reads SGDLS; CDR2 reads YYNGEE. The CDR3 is CASSETAPYNEQFF. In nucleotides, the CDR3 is TGTGCCAGCAGCGAGACGGCGCCCTACAATGAGCAGTTCTTC.